By share, the clone carrying this T cell receptor beta chain ranks as medium-sized. The antigen is unknown. The CDR3 totals 12 residues. The V gene lost 3 bases and the J gene lost 0 bases, with 0 bases spanning the gap. The germline V gene encodes CDR1 MNHNS and CDR2 SASEGT. The sorted Tregs were CD4+CD25+CD127-/low cells. TCRdb called the 5' RACE reads again in MiXCR, with one record for every CDR3 protein. This sample has around 10,000 distinct CDR3 sequences, with around a quarter found just once. Findings and limits, study-wide: Tumor memory CD4+ T cell TCR gene usage clustered with blood and lymph node memory CD4+ cells and lymph node naive CD4+ cells. The larger cohort examined one V-J beta rearrangement, not whole repertoires.

What was sequenced was Tregs sorted from a lymph node. This chain connects TRBV6-1 to TRBJ1-5; D is unclear. The receptor was isolated from a female donor with breast cancer. The CDR3 protein is CASSDSNQPQHF. The CDR3 region has the DNA TGTGCCAGCAGTGATAGCAATCAGCCCCAGCATTTT.